The 9 T cell receptor beta chains listed next were all sequenced from one sample in a study of T-cell memory formation after mild COVID-19. TCRdb ran MiXCR on the 5' RACE reads and lists one entry per CDR3 protein. Among 100,000 to 120,000 distinct CDR3 sequences, roughly 19% were seen once, and the ten largest hold roughly 5.5%. The specimen sequenced was PBMCs or a T cell subset sorted from them (not recorded which). These TCRs come from a man in his late teens or twenties who had mild COVID-19 (a few samples of this study predate the infection). Cell type and time point are not known.

This clonotype was counted ten times or more. The CDR3 nucleotides read TGTGCCAGCAGCCTGATCGCGGGGGGCGAGCAGTTCTTC. It codes for CASSLIAGGEQFF. The chain is built from TRBV5-6 and TRBJ2-1; TRBD2 matches at 8 bases. CDR1 and CDR2 (germline): SGHDT, YYEEEE. This CDR3 spans 13 amino acids. Trimming removed 4 bases from V and 10 bases from J; junction bases left unmatched: 7.

In its sample, this clonotype was seen a few times. The chain uses TRBV10-3 and TRBJ2-1; 10 bases map to TRBD2. This CDR3 is 15 amino acids long. J was trimmed by 5 bases and V by 4 bases; bases with no gene match: 5. The germline gives CDR1 ENHRY, CDR2 SYGVKD. The CDR3 sequence is CAISASGGADNEQFF. CDR3 bases: TGTGCCATCAGTGCAAGCGGGGGGGCCGACAATGAGCAGTTCTTC.

This clonotype appeared a few times. The V call is TRBV7-3, the J call TRBJ2-1; TRBD1 matches at 10 bases. The germline gives CDR1 SGHTA, CDR2 FQGTGA. V shed 5 bases and J 7 bases; nucleotides not matched to a gene: 5. CDR3 length: 14 residues. The CDR3 is CASSGQGGRNEQFF. The CDR3 bases are TGTGCCAGCAGCGGACAGGGGGGAAGGAATGAGCAGTTCTTC.

The gene calls are TRBV3-1 and TRBJ1-2, with 9 bases aligning to TRBD1. CDR1 is LGHDT, CDR2 YNNKEL, per germline (reference sequence). V shed 3 bases, J shed 7 bases, and the junction held 12 bases outside the gene matches. This CDR3 comprises 16 residues. In DNA, the CDR3 is TGTGCCAGCAGCCAGCGTTTCTTGACAGGGGGTTCTGGCTACACCTTC. Translating it yields CASSQRFLTGGSGYTF.

The sample holds a few counts of this clonotype. The chain couples TRBV12-3 or TRBV12-4 to TRBJ2-7; 8 nucleotides line up with TRBD2. The CDR3 loop spans 14 amino acids. The V segment lost 7 bases and the J segment 0 bases; nucleotides outside the gene matches: 5. The CDR3 spells CASKSGGSSYEQYF. CDR3 DNA: TGTGCCAGCAAAAGCGGGGGTAGCTCCTACGAGCAGTACTTC.

In DNA form, the CDR3 reads TGTGCCAGCAGCGTAGACACCGCCAAGACTGAAGCTTTCTTT. Its translation: CASSVDTAKTEAFF. The chain links TRBV9 to TRBJ1-1; D is unclear. The V and J ends lost 0 bases and 5 bases respectively, with 11 bases between them. This CDR3 has 14 amino acids. Germline CDR1 is SGDLS and CDR2 is YYNGEE.

This clonotype was seen only a few times. The rearrangement joins TRBV5-6 to TRBJ2-3; the D is unclear. Trimming removed 0 bases at V and 2 bases at J, with 10 bases between. The CDR3 totals 15 residues. The germline CDR1 and CDR2 sequences are SGHDT and YYEEEE. CDR3 nucleotides: TGTGCCAGCAGCTTGGTCTGGTCAGCCACAGATACGCAGTATTTT. It encodes CASSLVWSATDTQYF.

This clonotype was counted between two and nine times. CDR3 DNA sequence: TGTGCCAGCAGTCGCGGACAGGGCTCCTCTGGGGCCAACGTCCTGACTTTC. It encodes CASSRGQGSSGANVLTF. The chain has TRBV6-5 and TRBJ2-6, with 8 bases fitting TRBD1. In germline, CDR1 is MNHEY, CDR2 SVGAGI. The CDR3 extends over 17 amino acids. V shed 5 bases and J 0 bases; nucleotides not matched to a gene: 6.

This clonotype showed up just a few times. The V call is TRBV12-3 or TRBV12-4, the J call TRBJ2-1; perhaps TRBD2 as D (5 bases). Trimming left V 4 bases short and J 4 bases short, with 11 bases between. The CDR3 contains 14 residues. The CDR3: CASSSLRGYNEQFF. DNA for the CDR3: TGTGCCAGCAGTTCCCTTCGGGGTTACAATGAGCAGTTCTTC.